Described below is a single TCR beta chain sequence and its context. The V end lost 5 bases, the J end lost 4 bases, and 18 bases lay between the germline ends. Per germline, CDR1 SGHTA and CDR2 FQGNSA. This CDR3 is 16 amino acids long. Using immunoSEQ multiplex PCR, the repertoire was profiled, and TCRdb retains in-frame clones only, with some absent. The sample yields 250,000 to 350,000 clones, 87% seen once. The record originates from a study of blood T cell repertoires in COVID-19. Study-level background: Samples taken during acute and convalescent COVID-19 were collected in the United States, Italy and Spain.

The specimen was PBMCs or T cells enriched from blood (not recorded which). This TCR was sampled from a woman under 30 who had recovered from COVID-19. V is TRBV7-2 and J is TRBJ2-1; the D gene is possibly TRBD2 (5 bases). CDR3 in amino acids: CASSPDSITTYNEQFF. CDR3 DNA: TGTGCCAGCAGCCCGGACTCGATCACAACGTACAATGAGCAGTTCTTC. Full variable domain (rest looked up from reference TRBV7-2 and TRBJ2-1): GAGVSQSPSNKVTEKGKDVELRCDPISGHTALYWYRQSLGQGLEFLIYFQGNSAPDKSGLPSDRFSAERTGGSVSTLTIQRTQQEDSAVYLCASSPDSITTYNEQFFGPGTRLTVL.